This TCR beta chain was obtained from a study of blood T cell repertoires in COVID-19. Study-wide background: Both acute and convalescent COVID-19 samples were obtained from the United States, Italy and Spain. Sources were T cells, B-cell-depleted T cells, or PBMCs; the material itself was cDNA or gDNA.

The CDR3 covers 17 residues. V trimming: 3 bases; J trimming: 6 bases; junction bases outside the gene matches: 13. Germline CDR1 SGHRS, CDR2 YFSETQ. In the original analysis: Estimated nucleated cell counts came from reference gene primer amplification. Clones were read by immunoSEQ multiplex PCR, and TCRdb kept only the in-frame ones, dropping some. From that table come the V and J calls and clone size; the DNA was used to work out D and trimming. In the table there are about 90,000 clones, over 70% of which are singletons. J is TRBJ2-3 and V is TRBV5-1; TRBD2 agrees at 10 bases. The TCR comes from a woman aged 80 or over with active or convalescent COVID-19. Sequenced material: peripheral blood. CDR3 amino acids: CASSSRGFTSGVDTQYF. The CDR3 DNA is TGCGCCAGCAGCTCCCGGGGGTTCACTAGCGGGGTGGATACGCAGTATTTT. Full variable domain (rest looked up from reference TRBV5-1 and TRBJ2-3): KAGVTQTPRYLIKTRGQQVTLSCSPISGHRSVSWYQQTPGQGLQFLFEYFSETQRNKGNFPGRFSGRQFSNSRSEMNVSTLELGDSALYLCASSSRGFTSGVDTQYFGPGTRLTVL.